This TCR beta chain was obtained from a study of T cells after yellow fever vaccination. In the study overall: Low-cell-number fractions were prepared with SMART-Seq v4 Ultra Low Input. General observations from the study: Abundant bulk-population clonotypes could contaminate the FACS-sorted repertoires. Clones from primary vaccination mostly reappeared after the booster (roughly 97% CD4, over 85% CD8).

V trimming: 2 bases; J trimming: 8 bases; junction bases outside the gene matches: 1. The CDR3 is 12 residues long. One entry per CDR3 protein, called by TCRdb with MiXCR from the 5' RACE reads. The table lists 250,000 or so distinct CDR3 sequences, over 3% of them singletons. This clonotype was counted at least ten times. Its specificity is not known. This clonotype was obtained from a man aged 18 to 29 who received the YFV17D yellow fever vaccine. V is TRBV12-3 or TRBV12-4 and J is TRBJ2-3, with TRBD2 identical over 7 bases. Source: PBMCs, taken 15 days after the yellow fever booster vaccination. CDR3 nucleotide sequence: TGTGCCAGCAGTTTACGGGGGGTTACGCAGTATTTT. It codes for CASSLRGVTQYF.